This entry lists 14 T cell receptor beta chains sequenced from one sample in a study of T cell changes during pregnancy in multiple sclerosis. Here immunoSEQ multiplex PCR was the method, and the copy in TCRdb shows in-frame clones only, minus some. The sample includes 84,000 or so clones, roughly 93% of them seen just once. Here the sequenced sample was peripheral blood, taken in the third trimester of pregnancy. These receptors were collected from a female donor with multiple sclerosis, enrolled in a pregnancy study.

This clone has a single count. This rearrangement joins TRBV5-4 to TRBJ2-1; possible D gene TRBD2, 5 bases. CDR1 and CDR2 from the germline V gene are SGHNT and YYREEE (reference sequence). Trimming removed 5 bases at V and 7 bases at J, with 13 bases between. The length of the CDR3 is 13 residues. CDR3 DNA: TGTGCCAGCAGATCCCCTAGCAATAATGAGCAGTTCTTC. Residues: CASRSPSNNEQFF.

This clone is a singleton in its sample. The chain has TRBV5-8 and TRBJ1-5, with TRBD1 as a possible D gene (5 bases). With 1 base removed from V and 1 base from J, the gap between germline ends came to 15 bases. CDR3 size: 17 residues. Germline assignment: CDR1 SGHTS and CDR2 YDEGEE. The CDR3 sequence: CASSLRGKLGSNQPQHF. CDR3 nucleotide sequence: TGTGCCAGCAGCTTGAGGGGTAAATTGGGAAGCAATCAGCCCCAGCATTTT. Filled out from reference TRBV5-8 and TRBJ1-5, the complete variable domain reads EAGVTQSPTHLIKTRGQQATLRCSPISGHTSVYWYQQALGLGLQFLLWYDEGEERNRGNFPPRFSGRQFPNYSSELNVNALELEDSALYLCASSLRGKLGSNQPQHFGDGTRLSIL.

This chain links TRBV5-1 with TRBJ2-2; TRBD1 agrees at 9 bases. Trimming cost V 5 bases and J 0 bases; bases outside gene matches: 14. Germline loops: CDR1 SGHRS, CDR2 YFSETQ. CDR3 length: 19 amino acids. The CDR3 is CASRDRGPQFFANTGELFF. The DNA for the CDR3 is TGCGCCAGCAGGGACAGGGGCCCCCAATTTTTCGCGAACACCGGGGAGCTGTTTTTT.

The chain recombines TRBV5-6 with TRBJ1-1, with D maybe TRBD1 (5 bases). Trimming removed 5 bases at V and 3 bases at J, with 17 bases between. CDR1 is SGHDT, CDR2 YYEEEE, per germline. CDR3 length: 15 amino acids. The DNA for the CDR3 is TGTGCCAGCAGAAATTACCAGGGAGGGTACACTGAAGCTTTCTTT. This sequence encodes CASRNYQGGYTEAFF.

This chain uses TRBV19 with TRBJ1-2; 7 bases agree with TRBD1. CDR1 and CDR2 (germline): LNHDA, SQIVND (reference sequence). With V trimmed by 7 bases and J by 5 bases, 16 bases remained unmatched. The CDR3 contains 16 residues. Here the CDR3 reads CASTPDRTLTPYGYTF. In nucleotides, the CDR3 is TGTGCCAGTACCCCGGACAGGACCCTCACCCCTTATGGCTACACCTTC.

The V gene is TRBV5-8, the J gene TRBJ1-1; D remains ambiguous. Trimming removed 8 bases at V and 1 base at J, with 12 bases between. CDR1 SGHTS and CDR2 YDEGEE come from the germline V gene. CDR3 length: 13 residues. This CDR3 is CARNGLTNTEAFF. In DNA form, the CDR3 reads TGTGCCAGGAACGGACTGACGAACACTGAAGCTTTCTTT.

The chain uses TRBV5-6 and TRBJ2-5, with 10 nucleotides matching TRBD2. Trimming removed 4 bases from V and 2 bases from J; junction bases left unmatched: 11. The CDR3 length is 17 residues. From germline, CDR1 is SGHDT and CDR2 YYEEEE. The CDR3 coding sequence is TGTGCCAGCAGCGCTGGGACTAGCGTTGGAGGGCAAGAGACCCAGTACTTC. It encodes CASSAGTSVGGQETQYF.

The gene calls are TRBV5-5 and TRBJ1-4; no reliable D call. Trimming pared 2 bases from V and 7 bases from J, leaving 9 bases between. Germline CDR1 and CDR2: SGHKS and YYEKEE (reference sequence). The CDR3 sequence is 13 residues long. CDR3 residues: CASSFLSPEKLFF. CDR3 in DNA: TGTGCCAGCAGCTTTCTATCCCCTGAAAAACTGTTTTTT.

V and J are TRBV28 and TRBJ2-2; 13 positions agree with TRBD2. In germline, CDR1 is MDHEN, CDR2 SYDVKM. The CDR3 totals 15 residues. V lost 5 bases, J lost 6 bases, and 3 bases stayed unmatched. The CDR3 is CASSTSGGAPGELFF. The CDR3 DNA sequence: TGTGCCAGCAGTACTAGCGGGGGGGCCCCCGGGGAGCTGTTTTTT.

The chain joins TRBV18 to TRBJ2-4; TRBD2 might be the D (6 bases). CDR3 size: 15 residues. The V gene lost 6 bases and the J gene lost 6 bases, with 18 bases spanning the gap. The germline gives CDR1 KGHSH, CDR2 LQKENI. The CDR3 spells CASSHTAGDLNIQYF. The CDR3 region has the DNA TGTGCCAGCTCGCATACCGCCGGGGACTTAAACATTCAGTACTTC.

The chain joins TRBV4-1 to TRBJ2-1, with D unclear. This CDR3 is built from 12 residues. The V and J ends lost 1 base and 8 bases respectively, with 6 bases between them. Germline-derived CDR1 and CDR2 are MGHRA and YSYEKL. In DNA, the CDR3 is TGCGCCAGCAGCCAAGTCCGAGATGAGCAGTTCTTC. It translates to CASSQVRDEQFF.

The chain has TRBV27 and TRBJ2-7; D unclear. The germline V gene encodes CDR1 MNHEY and CDR2 SMNVEV (reference sequence). This CDR3 is 13 amino acids long. Trimming pared 2 bases from V and 2 bases from J, leaving 7 bases between. The CDR3 DNA follows: TGTGCCAGCAGTTTAGGAGTCCCCTACGAGCAGTACTTC. Translating it yields CASSLGVPYEQYF.

CDR3 protein: CAISDSADNEQFF. The DNA for the CDR3 is TGTGCCATCAGTGACTCGGCGGACAATGAGCAGTTCTTC. V and J are TRBV10-3 and TRBJ2-1, with D hard to call. The V end lost 3 bases, the J end lost 5 bases, and 8 bases lay between the germline ends. CDR1 is ENHRY and CDR2 is SYGVKD in the germline V gene. This CDR3 is 13 amino acids long.

This rearrangement joins TRBV7-8 to TRBJ1-4; possible D gene TRBD1, 5 bases. The CDR3 totals 13 residues. Germline V gives CDR1 SGHVS, CDR2 FQNEAQ. V lost 7 bases and J 1 base, leaving 7 bases between the germline ends. The CDR3 sequence: CASMTETNEKLFF. The CDR3, as DNA: TGTGCCAGCATGACAGAAACTAATGAAAAACTGTTTTTT.